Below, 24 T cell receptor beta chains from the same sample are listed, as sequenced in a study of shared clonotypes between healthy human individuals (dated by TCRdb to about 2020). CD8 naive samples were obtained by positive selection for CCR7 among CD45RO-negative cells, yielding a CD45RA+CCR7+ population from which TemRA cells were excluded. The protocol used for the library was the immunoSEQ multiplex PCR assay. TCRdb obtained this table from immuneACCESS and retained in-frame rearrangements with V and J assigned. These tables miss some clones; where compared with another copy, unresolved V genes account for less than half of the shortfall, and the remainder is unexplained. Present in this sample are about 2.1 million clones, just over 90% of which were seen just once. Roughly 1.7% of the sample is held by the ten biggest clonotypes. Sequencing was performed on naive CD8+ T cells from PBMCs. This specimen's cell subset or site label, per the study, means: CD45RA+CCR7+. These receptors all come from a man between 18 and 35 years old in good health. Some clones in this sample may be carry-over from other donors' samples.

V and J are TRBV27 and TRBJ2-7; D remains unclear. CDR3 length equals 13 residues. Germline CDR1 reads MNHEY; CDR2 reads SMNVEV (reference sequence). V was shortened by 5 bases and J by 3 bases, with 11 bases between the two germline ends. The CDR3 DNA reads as TGTGCCAGCAGTATAGGACGGAACTACGAGCAGTACTTC. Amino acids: CASSIGRNYEQYF.

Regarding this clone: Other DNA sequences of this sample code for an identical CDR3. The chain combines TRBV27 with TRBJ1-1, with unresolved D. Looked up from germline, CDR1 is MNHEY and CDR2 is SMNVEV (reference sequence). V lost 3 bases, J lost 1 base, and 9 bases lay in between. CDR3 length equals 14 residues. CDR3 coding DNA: TGTGCCAGCAGTTTGGGAGGGTGGAACACTGAAGCTTTCTTT. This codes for CASSLGGWNTEAFF.

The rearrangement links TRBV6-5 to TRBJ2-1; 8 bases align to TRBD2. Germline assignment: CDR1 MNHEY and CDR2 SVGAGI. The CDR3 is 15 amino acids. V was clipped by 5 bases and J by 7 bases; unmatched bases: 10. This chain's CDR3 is CASSPSRGRRNEQFF. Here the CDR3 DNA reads TGTGCCAGCAGTCCGTCTCGCGGGAGGAGGAATGAGCAGTTCTTC.

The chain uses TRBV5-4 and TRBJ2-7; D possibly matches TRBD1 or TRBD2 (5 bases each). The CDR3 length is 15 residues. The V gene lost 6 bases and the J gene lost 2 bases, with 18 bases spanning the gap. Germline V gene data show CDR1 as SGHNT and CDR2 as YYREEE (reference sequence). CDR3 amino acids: CASTPGRDVAYEQYF. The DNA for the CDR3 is TGTGCCAGCACCCCTGGTCGGGACGTCGCCTACGAGCAGTACTTC. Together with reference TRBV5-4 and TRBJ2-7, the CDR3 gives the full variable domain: ETGVTQSPTHLIKTRGQQVTLRCSSQSGHNTVSWYQQALGQGPQFIFQYYREEENGRGNFPPRFSGLQFPNYSSELNVNALELDDSALYLCASTPGRDVAYEQYFGPGTRLTVT.

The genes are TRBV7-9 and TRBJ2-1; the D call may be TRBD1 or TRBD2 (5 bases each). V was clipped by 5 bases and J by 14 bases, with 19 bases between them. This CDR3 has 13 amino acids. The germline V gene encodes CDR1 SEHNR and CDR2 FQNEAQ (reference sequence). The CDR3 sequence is CASSLERGWDEFF. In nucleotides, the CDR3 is TGTGCCAGCAGCCTAGAACGGGGCTGGGATGAGTTCTTC. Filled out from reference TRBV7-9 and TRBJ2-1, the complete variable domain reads DTGVSQNPRHKITKRGQNVTFRCDPISEHNRLYWYRQTLGQGPEFLTYFQNEAQLEKSRLLSDRFSAERPKGSFSTLEIQRTEQGDSAMYLCASSLERGWDEFFGPGTRLTVL.

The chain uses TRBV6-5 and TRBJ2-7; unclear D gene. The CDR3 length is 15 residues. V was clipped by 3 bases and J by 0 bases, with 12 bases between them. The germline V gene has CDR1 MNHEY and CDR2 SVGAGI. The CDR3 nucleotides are TGTGCCAGCAGTTATTCCCACATACCCTCCTACGAGCAGTACTTC. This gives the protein CASSYSHIPSYEQYF.

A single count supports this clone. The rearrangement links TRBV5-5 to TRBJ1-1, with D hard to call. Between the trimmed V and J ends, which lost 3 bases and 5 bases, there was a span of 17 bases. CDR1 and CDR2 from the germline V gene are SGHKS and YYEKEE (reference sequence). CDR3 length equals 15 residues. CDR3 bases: TGTGCCAGCAGCTCAGTAGTGACCGTGGGGACTGAAGCTTTCTTT. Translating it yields CASSSVVTVGTEAFF.

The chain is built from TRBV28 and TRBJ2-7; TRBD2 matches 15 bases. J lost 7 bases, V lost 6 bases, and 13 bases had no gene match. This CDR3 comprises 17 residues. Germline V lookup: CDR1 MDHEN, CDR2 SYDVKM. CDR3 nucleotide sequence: TGTGCCAGCAGCCCCCGCGCGGGACTAGCGGGAGGCGGTGAGCAGTACTTC. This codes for CASSPRAGLAGGGEQYF.

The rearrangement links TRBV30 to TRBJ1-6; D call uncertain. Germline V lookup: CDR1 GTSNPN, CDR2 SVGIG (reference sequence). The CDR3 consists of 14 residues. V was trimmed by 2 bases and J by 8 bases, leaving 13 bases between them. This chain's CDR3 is CAWSMGNGDSPLHF. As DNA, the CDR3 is TGTGCCTGGAGTATGGGGAATGGTGATTCACCCCTCCACTTT.

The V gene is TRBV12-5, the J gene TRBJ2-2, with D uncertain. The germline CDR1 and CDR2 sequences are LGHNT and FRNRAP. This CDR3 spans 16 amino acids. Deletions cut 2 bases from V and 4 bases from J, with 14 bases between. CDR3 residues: CASGLNPTLRTGELFF. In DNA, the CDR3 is TGTGCTAGTGGTTTGAACCCGACACTCCGCACCGGGGAGCTGTTTTTT. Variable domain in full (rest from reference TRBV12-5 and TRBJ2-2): DARVTQTPRHKVTEMGQEVTMRCQPILGHNTVFWYRQTMMQGLELLAYFRNRAPLDDSGMPKDRFSAEMPDATLATLKIQPSEPRDSAVYFCASGLNPTLRTGELFFGEGSRLTVL.

The CDR3, as DNA: TGTGCCAGCAGCTTAACGTTAATGGAGGAGCAGTACTTC. Translated, it gives CASSLTLMEEQYF. This sequence joins TRBV7-3 and TRBJ2-7; D is undetermined. There are 13 residues in the CDR3. Trimming pared 0 bases from V and 7 bases from J, leaving 10 bases between. Germline lookup yields CDR1 SGHTA and CDR2 FQGTGA.

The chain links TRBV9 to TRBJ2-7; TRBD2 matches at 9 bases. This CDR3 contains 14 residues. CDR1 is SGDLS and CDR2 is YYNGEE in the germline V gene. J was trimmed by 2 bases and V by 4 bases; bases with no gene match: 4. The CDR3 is CASSLAGDPYEQYF. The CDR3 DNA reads TGTGCCAGCAGCTTAGCGGGAGATCCCTACGAGCAGTACTTC.

The CDR3 nucleotides read TGTGCCAGCAGTCCCCCCGACCCCGGAAACACCATATATTTT. Its translation: CASSPPDPGNTIYF. The chain joins TRBV28 to TRBJ1-3; D not certain. The CDR3 is 14 amino acids. V gave up 5 bases and J gave up 4 bases, with 12 bases separating them. Germline CDR1 MDHEN, CDR2 SYDVKM. The whole variable domain, remainder taken from reference TRBV28 and TRBJ1-3, is DVKVTQSSRYLVKRTGEKVFLECVQDMDHENMFWYRQDPGLGLRLIYFSYDVKMKEKGDIPEGYSVSREKKERFSLILESASTNQTSMYLCASSPPDPGNTIYFGEGSWLTVV.

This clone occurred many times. The CDR3 DNA sequence: TGTGCCAGCAAACTGACAAGTACCTTCTACGAGCAGTACTTC. This encodes CASKLTSTFYEQYF. V gene TRBV2 combines with J gene TRBJ2-7, with unresolved D. This CDR3 region has 14 residues. Germline CDR1 SNHLY, CDR2 FYNNEI. Trimming took 7 bases from V and 3 from J, leaving 16 bases between them.

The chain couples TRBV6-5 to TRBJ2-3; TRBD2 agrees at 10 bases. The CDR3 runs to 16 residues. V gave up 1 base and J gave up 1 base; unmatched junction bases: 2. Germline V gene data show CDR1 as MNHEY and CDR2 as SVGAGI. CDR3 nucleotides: TGTGCCAGCAGTTACTTAGCGGGAGGAGGCACAGATACGCAGTATTTT. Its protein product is CASSYLAGGGTDTQYF.

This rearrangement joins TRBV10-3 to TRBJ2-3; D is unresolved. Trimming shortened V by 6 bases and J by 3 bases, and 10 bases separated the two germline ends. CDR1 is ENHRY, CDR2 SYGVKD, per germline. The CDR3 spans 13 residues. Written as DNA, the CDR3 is TGTGCCATCAGGGGAATGGAGACAGATACGCAGTATTTT. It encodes CAIRGMETDTQYF.

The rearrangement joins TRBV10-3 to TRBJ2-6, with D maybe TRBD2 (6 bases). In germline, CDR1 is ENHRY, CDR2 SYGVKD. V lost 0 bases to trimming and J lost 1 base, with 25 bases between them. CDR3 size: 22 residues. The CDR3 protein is CAISESLFGWEDPKSGANVLTF. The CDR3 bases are TGTGCCATCAGTGAGTCGTTATTTGGCTGGGAGGACCCAAAATCTGGGGCCAACGTCCTGACTTTC.

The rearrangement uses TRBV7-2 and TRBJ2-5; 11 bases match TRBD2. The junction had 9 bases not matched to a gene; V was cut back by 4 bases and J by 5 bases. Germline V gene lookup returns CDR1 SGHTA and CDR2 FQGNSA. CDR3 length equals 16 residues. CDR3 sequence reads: CASSSVTSGSFETQYF. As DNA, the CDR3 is TGTGCCAGCAGCTCAGTAACTAGCGGGAGTTTTGAGACCCAGTACTTC.

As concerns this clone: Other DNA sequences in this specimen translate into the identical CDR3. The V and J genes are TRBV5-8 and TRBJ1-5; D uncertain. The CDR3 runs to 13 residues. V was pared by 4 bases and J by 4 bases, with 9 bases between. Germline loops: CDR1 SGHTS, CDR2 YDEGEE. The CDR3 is CASSLLGNQPQHF. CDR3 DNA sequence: TGTGCCAGCAGCCTCTTAGGGAATCAGCCCCAGCATTTT.

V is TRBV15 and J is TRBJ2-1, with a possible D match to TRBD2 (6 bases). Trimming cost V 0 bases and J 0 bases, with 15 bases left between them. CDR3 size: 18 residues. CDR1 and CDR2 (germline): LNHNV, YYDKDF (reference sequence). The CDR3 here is CATSRDGAGTVSYNEQFF. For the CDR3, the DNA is TGTGCCACCAGCAGAGATGGTGCGGGGACGGTCTCCTACAATGAGCAGTTCTTC.

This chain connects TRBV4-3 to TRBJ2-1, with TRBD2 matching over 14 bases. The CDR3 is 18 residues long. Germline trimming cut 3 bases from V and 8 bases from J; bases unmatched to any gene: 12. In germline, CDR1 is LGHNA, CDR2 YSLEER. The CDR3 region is CASSQGVGGLAGGDEQFF. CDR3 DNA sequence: TGCGCCAGCAGCCAGGGGGTGGGAGGACTAGCGGGAGGAGATGAGCAGTTCTTC.

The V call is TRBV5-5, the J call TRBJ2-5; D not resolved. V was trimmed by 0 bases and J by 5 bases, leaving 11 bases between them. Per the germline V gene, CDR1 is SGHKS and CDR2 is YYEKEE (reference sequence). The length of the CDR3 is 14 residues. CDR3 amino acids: CASSLVAIFETQYF. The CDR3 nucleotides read TGTGCCAGCAGCTTGGTGGCTATCTTCGAGACCCAGTACTTC.

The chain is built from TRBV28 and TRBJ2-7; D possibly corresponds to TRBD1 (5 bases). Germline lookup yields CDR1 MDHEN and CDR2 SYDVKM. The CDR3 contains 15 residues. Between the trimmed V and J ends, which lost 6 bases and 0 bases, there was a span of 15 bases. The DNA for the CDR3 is TGTGCCAGCAGGGTCTGGCAGGGTAACTCCTACGAGCAGTACTTC. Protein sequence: CASRVWQGNSYEQYF.

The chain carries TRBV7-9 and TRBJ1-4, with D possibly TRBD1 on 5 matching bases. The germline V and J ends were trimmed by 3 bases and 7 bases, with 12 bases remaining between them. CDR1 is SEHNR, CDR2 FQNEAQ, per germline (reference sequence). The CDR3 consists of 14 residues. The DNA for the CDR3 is TGTGCCAGCAGCTTGACAGAGGGACTTGAAAAACTGTTTTTT. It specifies CASSLTEGLEKLFF. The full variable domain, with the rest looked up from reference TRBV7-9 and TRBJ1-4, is DTGVSQNPRHKITKRGQNVTFRCDPISEHNRLYWYRQTLGQGPEFLTYFQNEAQLEKSRLLSDRFSAERPKGSFSTLEIQRTEQGDSAMYLCASSLTEGLEKLFFGSGTQLSVL.